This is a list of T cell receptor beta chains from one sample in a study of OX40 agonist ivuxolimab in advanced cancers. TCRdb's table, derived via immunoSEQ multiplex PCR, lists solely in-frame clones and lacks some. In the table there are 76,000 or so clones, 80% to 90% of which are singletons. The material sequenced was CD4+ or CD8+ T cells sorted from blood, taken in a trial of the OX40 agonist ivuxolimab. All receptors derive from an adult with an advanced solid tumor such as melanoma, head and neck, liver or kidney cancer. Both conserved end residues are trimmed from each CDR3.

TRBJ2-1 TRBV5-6 ASSGQGGYNEQF
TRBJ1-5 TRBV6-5 ASSSGTLNQPQH
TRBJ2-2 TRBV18 ASSPGTVGTGELF
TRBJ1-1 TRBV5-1 ASRLVPDGTEAF
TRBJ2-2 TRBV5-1 ASSISPPSWVEGSITGELF
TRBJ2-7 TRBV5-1 ASSPDSAPPYGEQY
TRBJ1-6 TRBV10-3 AISDGGEGNSPLH
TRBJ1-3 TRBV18 ASSPLGVAGVSGNTIY
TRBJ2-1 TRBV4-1 ASSLHSGRIGNEQF
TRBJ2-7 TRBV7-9 ASSSERWQY
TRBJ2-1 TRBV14 ASSLGRSGHEQF
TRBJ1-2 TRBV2 ASSEAGRDRVNYGYT
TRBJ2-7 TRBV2 ASSDSVRGYEQY
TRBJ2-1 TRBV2 ASGVSAAYNEQF
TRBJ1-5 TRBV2 ASSRQGLGNQPQH
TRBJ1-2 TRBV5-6 ASSLDGVDYGYT
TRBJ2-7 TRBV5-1 ASSSLAGSSYEQY
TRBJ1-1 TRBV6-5 ASTQSRGRTEAF
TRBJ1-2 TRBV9 ASSNRQGSANYGYT
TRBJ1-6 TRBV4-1 ASSLRDRDNSPLH
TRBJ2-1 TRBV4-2 ASSQDPVLAGFEGNNEQF
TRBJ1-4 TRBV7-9 ASRQQGGEKLF
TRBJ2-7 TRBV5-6 ASSQPGQGYEQY
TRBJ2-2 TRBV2 ASSPGAGELF
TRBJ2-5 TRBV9 ASSVAGTSGSKETQY
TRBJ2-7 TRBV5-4 ASSKDRLADEQY
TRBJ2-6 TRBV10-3 AISRDNSGANVLT
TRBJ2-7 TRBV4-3 ASSQVVGPTSPREQY
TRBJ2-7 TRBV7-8 ASSRIPDEQY
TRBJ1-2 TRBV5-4 ASSQDPINGYT
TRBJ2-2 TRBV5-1 ASSLQEGGTGELF
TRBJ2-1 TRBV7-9 ASGQYNEQF
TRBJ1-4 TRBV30 ASLREDNEKLF
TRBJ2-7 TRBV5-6 ASSRLQGLTYYEQY
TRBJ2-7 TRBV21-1 ASSKERVRGANEQY
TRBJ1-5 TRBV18 ASSPPGTGGYSNQPQH
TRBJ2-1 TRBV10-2 ASSESIGLASYNEQF
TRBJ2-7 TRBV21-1 ASGVGGYEQY
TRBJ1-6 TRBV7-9 ARRVFSPLH
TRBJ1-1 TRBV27 ASSLRPPLNTEAF
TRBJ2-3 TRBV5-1 ASSLDGKQGISTDTQY
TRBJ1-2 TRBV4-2 ASSLGTGRERNYGYT
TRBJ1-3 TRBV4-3 ASSQDRQGNTIY
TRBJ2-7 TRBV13 ASSLQAPAYEQY
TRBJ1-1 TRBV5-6 ASSLITGQTEAF
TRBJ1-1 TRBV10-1 ASSEQEGKGAF
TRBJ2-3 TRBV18 ASSPPGQSTDTQY
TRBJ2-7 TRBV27 ASSRLAGGASYEQY
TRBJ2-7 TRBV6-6 ASSSPGGPYEQY
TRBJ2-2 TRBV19 ASTRRNAANTGELF
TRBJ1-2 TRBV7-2 ASSTEQGSYGYT
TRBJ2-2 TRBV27 ASSQRGDRNTGELF